This TCR beta chain appears in the sequencing data of a study of breast tumors, draining lymph nodes, adjacent tissues. In the case of this clonotype: At one boundary the junction diverges from the germline segment, which might be a read error.

Samples came from axillary lymph nodes draining the breast cancer. One entry per CDR3 protein, called by TCRdb with MiXCR from the multiplex PCR reads. The sample shows 200,000 to 300,000 distinct CDR3 sequences, around 30% of them seen only once. The sequence derives from a female donor with breast cancer. Some clones in this sample may be carry-over from other donors' samples. Input material: axillary lymph node tissue.

The CDR3 is CSASPGPAQETQYF. Here the CDR3 DNA reads TGCAGTGCTAGCCCGGGACCAGCCCAAGAGACCCAATACTTC. The chain recombines TRBV20-1 with TRBJ2-5, with D perhaps being TRBD1 or TRBD2 (5 bases each). CDR3 length: 14 residues. Germline CDR1 DFQATT, CDR2 SNEGSKA (reference sequence).